This TCR beta chain derives from a study of PD-1 blockade in classical Hodgkin lymphoma. This CDR3 has 15 amino acids. J was trimmed by 3 bases and V by 0 bases; bases with no gene match: 6. Germline V gene sequence: CDR1 SGHNT, CDR2 YYREEE (reference sequence). Described time point: newly diagnosed, previously untreated cHL patient sample. Magnetic negative selection served to purify CD4+ T cells out of PBMCs that had been thawed. The study compared against PBMCs from newly diagnosed, untreated classical Hodgkin lymphoma. As for this clone: What it binds is unknown.

Study-level findings and limits: Reports indicated that newly diagnosed patients had lower baseline TCR diversity than healthy donors did. Possible causes of repertoire differences, disease activity or prior therapy, remain undefined.

Sequencing was performed with immunoSEQ multiplex PCR; in TCRdb, only in-frame clones are kept and a portion is missing. The repertoire has fewer than 40,000 clones, about 89% of them found once; the top ten carry about 0.22%. Material: CD4+ T cells from blood. This clonotype originated in a human donor with classical Hodgkin lymphoma. The V call is TRBV5-4, the J call TRBJ2-7; 7 bases align to TRBD2. The chain's CDR3 is CASSLGSGSVYEQYF. Written as DNA, the CDR3 is TGTGCCAGCAGCTTGGGTAGCGGGTCGGTCTACGAGCAGTACTTC.